The text below deals with one T cell receptor beta chain. TCRdb's copy holds only in-frame clones and misses some; the assay was immunoSEQ multiplex PCR. The sample contains 410,000 or so clones, 80% to 95% of which appear only once. Treatment of the sample: 15 to 20 received Ad26.COV2.S at low or high dose, single or two shots; 5 received placebo; per-sample allocation not given. Sampling happened 63 days after the first vaccine or placebo injection. The data were obtained in a study of Ad26.COV2.S vaccination and SARS-CoV-2 variants. Across the whole study: Trial arm assignment for the donor was COV1001 Ad26.COV2.S.

The V end lost 6 bases, the J end lost 6 bases, and 17 bases lay between the germline ends. This CDR3 has 14 amino acids. Looked up from germline, CDR1 is MNHEY and CDR2 is SVGAGI. The chain employs TRBV6-5 and TRBJ1-2; D is perhaps TRBD1 (5 bases). This TCR was recovered from a person aged 18-60 years who received the Ad26.COV2.S COVID-19 vaccine or a placebo. This specimen was peripheral blood, taken in a trial of Ad26.COV2.S vaccine versus placebo. CDR3: CASRNPGGVDGYTF. CDR3 DNA: TGTGCCAGCAGGAACCCTGGGGGAGTGGATGGCTACACCTTC.